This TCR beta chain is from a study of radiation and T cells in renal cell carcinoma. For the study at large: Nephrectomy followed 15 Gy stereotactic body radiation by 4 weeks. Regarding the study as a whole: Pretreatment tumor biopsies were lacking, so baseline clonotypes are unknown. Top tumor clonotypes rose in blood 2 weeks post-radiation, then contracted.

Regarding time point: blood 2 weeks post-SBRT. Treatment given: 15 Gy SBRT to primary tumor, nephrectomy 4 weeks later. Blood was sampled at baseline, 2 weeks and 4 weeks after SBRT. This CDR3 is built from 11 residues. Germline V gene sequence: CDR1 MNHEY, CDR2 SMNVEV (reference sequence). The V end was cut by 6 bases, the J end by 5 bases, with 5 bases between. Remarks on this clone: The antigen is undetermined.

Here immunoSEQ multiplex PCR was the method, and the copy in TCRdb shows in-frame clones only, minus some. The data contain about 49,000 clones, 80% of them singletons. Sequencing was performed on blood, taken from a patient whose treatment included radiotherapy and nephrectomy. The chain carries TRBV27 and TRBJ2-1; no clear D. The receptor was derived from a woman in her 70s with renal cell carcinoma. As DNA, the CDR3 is TGTGCCAGCAGAAAGAACAATGAGCAGTTCTTC. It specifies CASRKNNEQFF.